A single TCR beta chain is shown here with its context. Its antigen specificity is not known. Base quality data are lacking; no much larger clone is found one base away. The germline V gene sets CDR1 to SNHLY and CDR2 to FYNNEI. Reading from cysteine to phenylalanine, the CDR3 counts 12 amino acids. Only CDR3 DNA is held: 36 bases, read in frame from base 1. V is clipped by 6 bases and J by 7 bases, and the sequence between their germline boundaries is 9 bases long. The data stem from a study of blood T cell repertoires in COVID-19 (dated by TCRdb to between 2020 and 2021). Describing the broader study: Collaborator samples came from the United States, Italy and Spain and covered acute and convalescent phases of COVID-19. The material from the prospective study consisted of cDNA or gDNA derived from T cells, B-cell-depleted T cells, or PBMCs. Subjects who had been exposed to COVID-19, were actively infected with it, or had recovered from it provided the deeply sampled blood TCRbeta repertoires that made up the dataset. The repertoires were released in a freely available public database meant as a resource for research on the immune response to SARS-CoV-2. The samples were drawn from the first 160 participants of the ongoing ImmuneRACE study and from 1,200 or so subjects provided by 6 global collaborators. Sample metadata almost always included a de-identified subject ID, COVID-19 status, age in years and sex. HLA class I and class II types, where available, came from metadata supplied by the sample provider rather than from assay-based typing. Overall study outcomes, separate from this receptor: The quantity of clinical and demographic metadata differed by source and by participant and was supplied without curation.

The immunoSEQ Assay, a bias-controlled multiplex PCR, was used to amplify TCRbeta CDR3 regions from genomic DNA. The authors' pipeline ran thus. Within the assay, amplification of reference gene primers was used to estimate how many nucleated cells each sample contained. Sequence reads were collapsed and filtered to measure the absolute abundance of every unique TCRbeta CDR3 rearrangement. Productive Simpson clonality was computed per sample as the square root of Simpson's diversity index over productive rearrangements. Drawn from immuneACCESS, this table holds only the in-frame rearrangements with V and J called that TCRdb kept. Clones are partly lost; checked studies trace under half to an unresolved V gene and leave the rest unexplained. D and trimming come from the DNA, and the V and J calls and clone size come from that table. Counted in this sample were fewer than 300,000 clones; 65% to 85% of them appeared once. The ten largest clones add up to approximately 14% of the sample.

One collaborating source in Seattle enrolled patients during active infection and followed them longitudinally through the course of disease. Each collaborating institution followed its own protocols to collect whole blood in K2EDTA tubes. Collaborator samples were shipped for TCRbeta analysis as frozen whole blood, isolated PBMCs, or DNA extracted from either sample type. This receptor was obtained from a person aged 65-85 years with COVID-19, enrolled during active disease. The chain is made from TRBV2 and TRBJ1-4, with a weak D call of TRBD1 (6 bases match). Sequencing input: peripheral blood. The DNA reads TGTGCCAGCAGGAGACAGGCTGAAAAACTGTTTTTT. The encoded protein is CASRRQAEKLFF.